The 24 T cell receptor beta chains reported below all come from one sample, sequenced in a study of cytomegalovirus exposure and HLA in healthy donors. A multiplex PCR was run with 60 Vbeta primers and 13 Jbeta primers. Some clones are missing from TCRdb's copy, which holds only in-frame ones; the method was immunoSEQ multiplex PCR. The table includes approximately 85,000 clones, under 90% detected once. The source material was PBMCs. The source of these receptors is a man aged 45 to 65 in good health and CMV-seropositive.

This clone was observed once. The rearrangement uses TRBV19 and TRBJ2-7, with no clear D. The germline V and J ends were trimmed by 4 bases and 9 bases, with 10 bases remaining between them. Per the germline V gene, CDR1 is LNHDA and CDR2 is SQIVND (reference sequence). The CDR3 has 11 residues. The CDR3 bases are TGTGCCAGTAGTAATCTACGCGCGCAGTACTTC. Encoded protein: CASSNLRAQYF.

This chain joins TRBV4-1 and TRBJ2-5, with no clear D. The last part of the DNA fits TRBJ2-7 better; the J call may be wrong. The CDR3 totals 13 residues. Germline values: CDR1 MGHRA, CDR2 YSYEKL. This CDR3 is CASSQDKRYEQYF. The CDR3 DNA is TGCGCCAGCAGCCAAGATAAGCGCTACGAGCAGTACTTC.

CDR3 nucleotides: TGTGCCAGCAGCCTGACCGGGACAGGGAGCACAGATACGCAGTATTTT. Translation: CASSLTGTGSTDTQYF. The gene calls are TRBV5-8 and TRBJ2-3; 9 positions match TRBD1. V lost 4 bases to trimming and J lost 0 bases; unmatched junction nucleotides: 6. Germline values: CDR1 SGHTS, CDR2 YDEGEE. The CDR3 consists of 16 residues. Using reference TRBV5-8 and TRBJ2-3 for the parts outside the CDR3, the full variable domain is EAGVTQSPTHLIKTRGQQATLRCSPISGHTSVYWYQQALGLGLQFLLWYDEGEERNRGNFPPRFSGRQFPNYSSELNVNALELEDSALYLCASSLTGTGSTDTQYFGPGTRLTVL.

This clone was found once. CDR3 region: CASSSNTGELFF. The CDR3 DNA reads TGTGCCAGCAGCTCTAACACCGGGGAGCTGTTTTTT. The V call is TRBV11-3, the J call TRBJ2-2; D is ambiguous. Trimming removed 4 bases from V and 2 bases from J, with 2 bases in between. CDR3 size: 12 residues. The germline V gene has CDR1 SGHNT and CDR2 YENEEA.

This chain links TRBV5-6 with TRBJ2-2, with D tentatively TRBD1 (5 bases). The CDR3 sequence is 17 residues long. The V end lost 0 bases, the J end lost 3 bases, and 15 bases lay between the germline ends. From germline, CDR1 is SGHDT and CDR2 YYEEEE. Here the CDR3 DNA reads TGTGCCAGCAGCTTGGGGATCACAGGCGCCGACACCGGGGAGCTGTTTTTT. This encodes CASSLGITGADTGELFF.

The V gene is TRBV5-6, the J gene TRBJ2-2; D ambiguous. CDR3 length: 15 residues. Germline CDR1 and CDR2: SGHDT and YYEEEE. The germline V and J ends were trimmed by 2 bases and 5 bases, with 13 bases remaining between them. The CDR3: CASSFGAKRTGELFF. In DNA, the CDR3 is TGTGCCAGCAGCTTCGGTGCTAAAAGAACCGGGGAGCTGTTTTTT. Supplemented by reference TRBV5-6 and TRBJ2-2, the full variable domain reads DAGVTQSPTHLIKTRGQQVTLRCSPKSGHDTVSWYQQALGQGPQFIFQYYEEEERQRGNFPDRFSGHQFPNYSSELNVNALLLGDSALYLCASSFGAKRTGELFFGEGSRLTVL.

A note on this clone: Germline and junction disagree at one end, which may indicate a read error. This chain uses TRBV25-1 with TRBJ2-6, with 10 positions matching TRBD2. Per the germline V gene, CDR1 is MGHDK and CDR2 is SYGVNS. This CDR3 is built from 18 residues. CDR3 protein: CASSLVAGGSGGANGLTF. The DNA for the CDR3 is TGTGCCAGCAGTTTGGTAGCGGGAGGCTCGGGGGGGGCCAACGGCCTGACTTTC.

This clone came up once. The V call is TRBV2, the J call TRBJ2-1; 13 nucleotides match TRBD2. Germline loops: CDR1 SNHLY, CDR2 FYNNEI. The CDR3 is 15 residues long. The J segment lost 4 bases and the V segment lost 4 bases, leaving 1 base of the junction unmatched. The CDR3 region is CASSGTSGSYNEQFF. In nucleotides, the CDR3 is TGTGCCAGCAGTGGGACTAGCGGGAGTTACAATGAGCAGTTCTTC.

The count of this clone is one. CDR3 region: CASSLGQGVYEQYF. CDR3 sequence (DNA): TGCGCCAGCAGCCTCGGACAGGGGGTCTACGAGCAGTACTTC. This sequence joins TRBV4-1 and TRBJ2-5; 10 bases agree with TRBD1. The end of the DNA fits TRBJ2-7 better, so the J call may be wrong. The V gene's germline CDR1 is MGHRA and CDR2 YSYEKL. The CDR3 has 14 amino acids.

CDR3 coding DNA: TGCGCCAGCAGCCCCACGACAGGGGGGAACACTGAAGCTTTCTTT. This codes for CASSPTTGGNTEAFF. The genes are TRBV5-1 and TRBJ1-1; 9 bases match TRBD1. This CDR3 is built from 15 residues. The J segment lost 1 base and the V segment lost 4 bases, leaving 5 bases of the junction unmatched. CDR1 and CDR2 from the germline V gene are SGHRS and YFSETQ.

This chain joins TRBV5-1 and TRBJ2-7, with 8 bases lining up with TRBD1. J gave up 1 base and V 4 bases, and 7 bases lay outside the gene matches. This CDR3 has 15 amino acids. The germline V gene encodes CDR1 SGHRS and CDR2 YFSETQ. The DNA for the CDR3 is TGCGCCAGCAGCCTTGGACAGGGAAGGTCCTACGAGCAGTACTTC. Protein sequence: CASSLGQGRSYEQYF. The whole variable domain, filled in from reference TRBV5-1 and TRBJ2-7, reads KAGVTQTPRYLIKTRGQQVTLSCSPISGHRSVSWYQQTPGQGLQFLFEYFSETQRNKGNFPGRFSGRQFSNSRSEMNVSTLELGDSALYLCASSLGQGRSYEQYFGPGTRLTVT.

This clone appeared once. This chain links TRBV6-5 with TRBJ2-7; possibly TRBD1 for D (6 bases). The CDR3 length is 14 residues. The ends were cut back, 2 bases at V and 5 bases at J, with 13 bases in the middle. CDR1 MNHEY and CDR2 SVGAGI come from the germline V gene. The CDR3, as DNA: TGTGCCAGCAGTTACGGTTTGACAGGCAACGAGCAGTACTTC. This translates into CASSYGLTGNEQYF.

This chain uses TRBV14 with TRBJ2-2, with TRBD1 matching over 7 bases. From germline, CDR1 is SGHDN and CDR2 FVKESK. J lost 5 bases, V lost 4 bases, and 13 bases had no gene match. The CDR3 spans 17 residues. The CDR3 nucleotides read TGTGCCAGCAGCCCATTGGGGACAGCGTTCAGGACCGGGGAGCTGTTTTTT. This sequence encodes CASSPLGTAFRTGELFF.

The chain carries TRBV5-1 and TRBJ2-1; a possible D gene is TRBD2 (5 bases). Germline CDR1 is SGHRS and CDR2 is YFSETQ. Between the trimmed V and J ends, which lost 3 bases and 0 bases, there was a span of 13 bases. The CDR3 is 16 residues long. CDR3 residues: CASSSNSASSYNEQFF. CDR3 nucleotides: TGCGCCAGCAGCTCCAATAGCGCAAGCTCCTACAATGAGCAGTTCTTC.

Turning to this clone: The identical CDR3 is also encoded by other nucleotide sequences in the sample. The rearrangement joins TRBV2 to TRBJ1-1; the D is unclear. V lost 6 bases and J 0 bases, leaving 8 bases between the germline ends. Germline lookup yields CDR1 SNHLY and CDR2 FYNNEI. The length of the CDR3 is 13 residues. The CDR3 is CASRATVNTEAFF. The CDR3 nucleotides are TGTGCCAGCAGGGCTACAGTGAACACTGAAGCTTTCTTT.

V gene TRBV6-6 combines with J gene TRBJ2-7, with TRBD1 as a possible D gene (5 bases). Germline CDR1 is MNHNY and CDR2 is SVGAGI (reference sequence). V shed 0 bases and J shed 5 bases, with 11 bases lying between them. This CDR3 region has 14 residues. CDR3 bases: TGTGCCAGCAGTTACTCGACAGCTCCTAACGAGCAGTACTTC. This sequence encodes CASSYSTAPNEQYF.

The chain carries TRBV5-1 and TRBJ2-7; D perhaps matches TRBD1 (5 bases). Germline V lookup: CDR1 SGHRS, CDR2 YFSETQ. CDR3 size: 13 residues. Trimming pared 4 bases from V and 0 bases from J, leaving 8 bases between. CDR3 in amino acids: CASSPDSSYEQYF. CDR3 nucleotides: TGCGCCAGCAGCCCCGACAGCTCCTACGAGCAGTACTTC.

The V and J genes are TRBV2 and TRBJ2-1, with 8 bases aligning to TRBD1. Germline lookup yields CDR1 SNHLY and CDR2 FYNNEI. J lost 4 bases, V lost 6 bases, and 8 bases had no gene match. The CDR3 contains 15 residues. CDR3 amino acids: CASSAPGTGYNEQFF. CDR3 nucleotide sequence: TGTGCCAGCAGCGCCCCCGGGACAGGATACAATGAGCAGTTCTTC.

This clone came up once. The CDR3 spells CASTAGLGTGLTGELFF. The CDR3 coding sequence is TGTGCCAGTACTGCGGGTTTGGGGACTGGATTAACCGGGGAGCTGTTTTTT. This chain links TRBV19 with TRBJ2-2; D is perhaps TRBD2 (6 bases). V lost 7 bases to trimming and J lost 5 bases, with 23 bases between them. The CDR3 extends over 17 amino acids. Germline V gene data show CDR1 as LNHDA and CDR2 as SQIVND (reference sequence).

The gene calls are TRBV30 and TRBJ2-7; D is possibly TRBD1 (5 bases). This CDR3 has 13 amino acids. Deletions cut 5 bases from V and 2 bases from J, with 13 bases between. Germline lookup yields CDR1 GTSNPN and CDR2 SVGIG (reference sequence). The CDR3 DNA reads as TGTGCCTGGGGGGCGATCGCTACCTACGAGCAGTACTTC. Amino acids: CAWGAIATYEQYF.

This sequence joins TRBV5-5 and TRBJ1-2; D ambiguous. The CDR3 loop spans 18 amino acids. CDR1 is SGHKS, CDR2 YYEKEE, per germline (reference sequence). The V gene lost 4 bases and the J gene lost 7 bases, with 29 bases spanning the gap. CDR3 sequence: CASSLRLTAGRSFGGYTF. The CDR3 DNA reads TGTGCCAGCAGCCTACGACTTACAGCCGGGAGAAGTTTTGGTGGCTACACCTTC. Supplemented by reference TRBV5-5 and TRBJ1-2, the full variable domain reads DAGVTQSPTHLIKTRGQQVTLRCSPISGHKSVSWYQQVLGQGPQFIFQYYEKEERGRGNFPDRFSARQFPNYSSELNVNALLLGDSALYLCASSLRLTAGRSFGGYTFGSGTRLTVV.

CDR3 in amino acids: CASSLDSLGDMEKLFF. CDR3 nucleotides: TGCGCCAGCAGCTTGGACAGTTTGGGTGATATGGAAAAACTGTTTTTT. The gene calls are TRBV5-1 and TRBJ1-4; D is unresolved. The V end lost 0 bases, the J end lost 8 bases, and 17 bases lay between the germline ends. This CDR3 comprises 16 residues. CDR1 and CDR2 (germline): SGHRS, YFSETQ. Supplemented by reference TRBV5-1 and TRBJ1-4, the full variable domain reads KAGVTQTPRYLIKTRGQQVTLSCSPISGHRSVSWYQQTPGQGLQFLFEYFSETQRNKGNFPGRFSGRQFSNSRSEMNVSTLELGDSALYLCASSLDSLGDMEKLFFGSGTQLSVL.

The rearrangement uses TRBV4-1 and TRBJ2-1; weak D call: TRBD1 (5 bases). The CDR3 runs to 16 residues. Trimming shortened V by 1 base and J by 4 bases, and 14 bases separated the two germline ends. Germline-derived CDR1 and CDR2 are MGHRA and YSYEKL. CDR3 DNA sequence: TGCGCCAGCAGCCAAGTCTCCAGGACACTTTACAATGAGCAGTTCTTC. Protein product: CASSQVSRTLYNEQFF.

The V call is TRBV11-3, the J call TRBJ2-1, with 7 nucleotides matching TRBD2. Germline CDR1 SGHNT, CDR2 YENEEA. The V and J ends lost 4 bases and 4 bases, in that order; junction bases with no gene match: 10. This CDR3 is 16 amino acids long. This chain's CDR3 is CASSSRAGSHYNEQFF. CDR3 coding DNA: TGTGCCAGCAGCTCGCGAGCGGGATCCCATTACAATGAGCAGTTCTTC.